The clone carrying this T cell receptor beta chain was seen a handful of times. Its cognate antigen is unknown. Noted time point: persistent/refractory GD, antithyroid drugs over 5 years with positive TRAb. Scientists built the TCR library using RNA that was extracted from PBMCs. An endocrinology department in Xi'an, China, supplied the patients. The TCR beta library used iRepertoire HTBI primers with Arm-PCR amplification of CDR3. TCRdb fed the multiplex PCR reads into MiXCR, producing one record per CDR3 protein. The profile shows under 500,000 distinct CDR3 sequences, roughly 20% of them singletons. Trimming left V 1 base short and J 3 bases short, with 13 bases between. The CDR3 consists of 16 residues. Germline CDR1 SGHTA, CDR2 FQGNSA. This sample is drawn from a study of regulatory T cells in long-lasting Graves disease. Study background: The study counted Graves' disease as persistent given over 5 years of antithyroid drugs and positive TSH receptor antibodies. General study findings and limits: Persistent disease showed a preference for TRBV28, TRBJ1-2 and TRBJ2-5.

The origin of this receptor is a female donor with Graves disease. The sample in question was peripheral blood mononuclear cells (PBMCs), obtained when the disease was refractory, from a patient treated with antithyroid drugs. This sequence joins TRBV7-2 and TRBJ1-5, with a possible D match to TRBD1 (5 bases). The CDR3 DNA reads TGTGCCAGCAGCTTAGTTGGCCAGGGATCCAATCAGCCCCAGCATTTT. This sequence encodes CASSLVGQGSNQPQHF.